What follows are 5 T cell receptor beta chains derived from one specimen sequenced in a study of control samples from healthy donors and cancer patients. The protocol was immunoSEQ multiplex PCR, while the TCRdb copy is restricted to in-frame clones and leaves out a portion. The data show 100,000 to 150,000 clones, around 90% seen once. Sample: blood. The receptors were sampled from a man in his forties in good health.

This clone was observed a few times. The chain combines TRBV7-8 with TRBJ2-7; D is ambiguous. The CDR3 is 14 amino acids. V lost 5 bases and J 1 base, leaving 12 bases between the germline ends. The germline CDR1 and CDR2 sequences are SGHVS and FQNEAQ. The chain's CDR3 is CASSARRISYEQYF. Here the CDR3 DNA reads TGTGCCAGCAGCGCAAGACGGATTTCCTACGAGCAGTACTTC.

This clone was counted only a few times. The chain couples TRBV28 to TRBJ2-5, with 8 bases aligning to TRBD2. The CDR3 totals 15 residues. CDR1 and CDR2 from the germline V gene are MDHEN and SYDVKM. V shed 2 bases and J 2 bases; nucleotides not matched to a gene: 4. The CDR3 DNA sequence: TGTGCCAGCAGTTTACGAGCGGGGGCTCAAGAGACCCAGTACTTC. Translated, it gives CASSLRAGAQETQYF.

CDR3 in amino acids: CASSSVSGGDLGYTF. Here the CDR3 DNA reads TGTGCCAGCAGCTCCGTATCGGGGGGCGATCTTGGCTACACCTTC. The chain is built from TRBV11-1 and TRBJ1-2; D perhaps matches TRBD1 (6 bases). The CDR3 extends over 15 amino acids. CDR1 is SGHAT and CDR2 is FQDESV in the germline V gene (reference sequence). V was shortened by 4 bases and J by 7 bases, with 19 bases between the two germline ends.

This sequence joins TRBV7-2 and TRBJ2-1; D is undetermined. The CDR3 contains 15 residues. Germline loops: CDR1 SGHTA, CDR2 FQGNSA. V lost 1 base and J 0 bases, leaving 7 bases between the germline ends. The CDR3 sequence is CASSLGTPSYNEQFF. DNA of the CDR3: TGTGCCAGCAGCTTAGGGACCCCCTCCTACAATGAGCAGTTCTTC.

In its sample, this clone was seen once. The chain combines TRBV11-1 with TRBJ1-2, with D possibly matching TRBD1 (6 bases). The CDR3 covers 13 residues. CDR1 is SGHAT and CDR2 is FQDESV in the germline V gene (reference sequence). The V end was cut by 5 bases, the J end by 7 bases, with 14 bases between. The CDR3 region has the DNA TGTGCCAGCAGCCCCCAGGGGAGAGGTGGCTACACCTTC. Translating gives CASSPQGRGGYTF.